These 18 T cell receptor beta chains were all obtained from the same sample, sequenced in a study of T cell changes during pregnancy in multiple sclerosis. The repertoire was sequenced with immunoSEQ multiplex PCR; TCRdb's copy has only in-frame clones and lacks some. The sample consists of fewer than 45,000 clones, 91% of them appearing once. This material consisted of CD4+ T cells from peripheral blood mononuclear cells, taken in the third trimester of pregnancy. These receptors originate from a female donor in good health, enrolled as a control in a pregnancy study.

The gene calls are TRBV7-3 and TRBJ2-7; 8 bases are shared with TRBD2. V lost 2 bases, J lost 1 base, and 4 bases stayed unmatched. The CDR3 runs to 15 residues. The germline V gene has CDR1 SGHTA and CDR2 FQGTGA. CDR3 DNA: TGTGCCAGCAGCTTACTTCCGGGAGGGTCCTACGAGCAGTACTTC. Translating it yields CASSLLPGGSYEQYF.

The chain joins TRBV6-5 to TRBJ2-5; maybe TRBD2 (6 bases). V lost 7 bases and J lost 5, with 11 bases in between. This CDR3 comprises 12 residues. Germline V gene data show CDR1 as MNHEY and CDR2 as SVGAGI. CDR3 loop: CASTASGETQYF. CDR3 in DNA: TGTGCCAGCACCGCGAGCGGGGAGACCCAGTACTTC.

The V and J genes are TRBV28 and TRBJ2-5; 7 bases match TRBD1. The CDR3 length is 14 residues. Germline V gene sequence: CDR1 MDHEN, CDR2 SYDVKM. J gave up 1 base and V 10 bases, and 9 bases lay outside the gene matches. CDR3 coding DNA: TGTGCCACCCAAAAGGCAGGGGGCCAAGAGACCCAGTACTTC. As protein: CATQKAGGQETQYF.

The V call is TRBV7-3, the J call TRBJ2-7, with 12 bases aligning to TRBD2. Germline loops: CDR1 SGHTA, CDR2 FQGTGA. The CDR3 loop spans 15 amino acids. The V and J ends lost 5 bases and 3 bases, in that order; junction bases with no gene match: 5. CDR3: CASSLLAGGNYEQYF. Here the CDR3 DNA reads TGTGCCAGCAGCCTACTAGCGGGAGGCAACTACGAGCAGTACTTC.

The chain uses TRBV6-1 and TRBJ1-3, with D unresolved. The germline gives CDR1 MNHNS, CDR2 SASEGT. The CDR3 loop spans 14 amino acids. V was shortened by 0 bases and J by 4 bases, with 7 bases between the two germline ends. CDR3 residues: CASSEARGGNTIYF. The CDR3 DNA is TGTGCCAGCAGTGAAGCGCGCGGCGGAAACACCATATATTTT.

The rearrangement joins TRBV9 to TRBJ2-5; 7 bases are a match to TRBD2. J lost 0 bases, V lost 0 bases, and 8 bases had no gene match. This CDR3 is built from 17 residues. Germline CDR1 reads SGDLS; CDR2 reads YYNGEE. CDR3 nucleotides: TGTGCCAGCAGCGTAGGGAGGATGGGGGGGTACCAAGAGACCCAGTACTTC. It translates to CASSVGRMGGYQETQYF.

This clone was picked up one time. The J gene is TRBJ2-5, the V gene TRBV10-2, with 7 bases identical to TRBD1. Germline trimming cut 6 bases from V and 5 bases from J; bases unmatched to any gene: 12. Germline assignment: CDR1 WSHSY and CDR2 SAAADI. CDR3 length equals 15 residues. The CDR3 DNA reads TGCGCCAGCAGACCGGGACAGACTATCGGGGAGACCCAGTACTTC. It translates to CASRPGQTIGETQYF.

The J gene is TRBJ2-7, the V gene TRBV28; 7 bases align to TRBD1. Unmatched junction bases numbered 13, after V lost 6 bases and J lost 5 bases. Looked up from germline, CDR1 is MDHEN and CDR2 is SYDVKM. The CDR3 is 15 residues long. CDR3 in amino acids: CASSPGGMILHEQYF. The CDR3 DNA follows: TGTGCCAGCAGCCCAGGGGGTATGATACTCCACGAGCAGTACTTC.

V is TRBV30 and J is TRBJ2-3, with TRBD2 as a possible D gene (5 bases). Looked up from germline, CDR1 is GTSNPN and CDR2 is SVGIG (reference sequence). This CDR3 contains 12 residues. Trimming left V 3 bases short and J 6 bases short, with 10 bases between. The CDR3 loop is CAWRDYLDTQYF. The CDR3 coding sequence is TGTGCCTGGAGAGACTATTTGGATACGCAGTATTTT.

This chain joins TRBV6-5 and TRBJ2-2; 8 bases match TRBD2. The CDR3 loop spans 16 amino acids. Germline CDR1 MNHEY, CDR2 SVGAGI. The V segment lost 2 bases and the J segment 3 bases; nucleotides outside the gene matches: 5. The CDR3 sequence is CASSYARGGHTGELFF. The CDR3 DNA reads TGTGCCAGCAGTTACGCCCGGGGGGGGCACACCGGGGAGCTGTTTTTT.

In this sample, this clone turned up a few times. This chain joins TRBV6-5 and TRBJ1-2, with TRBD1 identical over 9 bases. V gave up 2 bases and J gave up 8 bases; unmatched junction bases: 9. The germline V gene has CDR1 MNHEY and CDR2 SVGAGI. This CDR3 spans 15 amino acids. Here the CDR3 reads CASSYQLTGGGGYTF. The DNA for the CDR3 is TGTGCCAGCAGTTACCAACTAACAGGGGGCGGAGGCTACACCTTC.

The chain couples TRBV4-3 to TRBJ2-1, with 8 bases fitting TRBD1. This CDR3 has 16 residues. V dropped 1 base and J dropped 6; count of bases not matched to a gene: 8. The germline V gene has CDR1 LGHNA and CDR2 YSLEER. The chain's CDR3 is CASSQAPRTGSNEQFF. The CDR3, as DNA: TGCGCCAGCAGCCAAGCGCCGAGGACAGGGAGCAATGAGCAGTTCTTC.

V is TRBV6-5 and J is TRBJ2-1; D uncertain. From germline, CDR1 is MNHEY and CDR2 SVGAGI. The germline V and J ends were trimmed by 7 bases and 1 base, with 11 bases remaining between them. The CDR3 has 14 amino acids. The DNA of the CDR3 is TGTGCCAGCACCTACAGTCGGTCCTACAATGAGCAGTTCTTC. This translates into CASTYSRSYNEQFF.

This chain links TRBV20-1 with TRBJ2-5; 8 nucleotides agree with TRBD2. CDR1 DFQATT and CDR2 SNEGSKA come from the germline V gene (reference sequence). The CDR3 is made up of 11 amino acids. J was trimmed by 4 bases and V by 6 bases; bases with no gene match: 1. CDR3 nucleotide sequence: TGCAGTGCGCTAGCGGGAGAGACCCAGTACTTC. Residues: CSALAGETQYF.

The V call is TRBV18, the J call TRBJ2-3; a possible D gene is TRBD2 (5 bases). The CDR3 covers 13 residues. V lost 3 bases to trimming and J lost 2 bases, with 6 bases between them. Germline V gene sequence: CDR1 KGHSH, CDR2 LQKENI. Here the CDR3 DNA reads TGTGCCAGCTCACCCGGGGACACAGATACGCAGTATTTT. Its translation: CASSPGDTDTQYF.

The chain couples TRBV19 to TRBJ2-2, with 12 bases lining up with TRBD2. Germline V gives CDR1 LNHDA, CDR2 SQIVND (reference sequence). Germline trimming cut 7 bases from V and 0 bases from J; bases unmatched to any gene: 9. This CDR3 is built from 18 residues. CDR3 sequence: CASNGLAGPHANTGELFF. The CDR3 DNA reads as TGTGCCAGTAATGGACTAGCGGGACCCCACGCGAACACCGGGGAGCTGTTTTTT.

The chain employs TRBV4-1 and TRBJ2-1; no definite D call. The V gene's germline CDR1 is MGHRA and CDR2 YSYEKL. The ends were cut back, 1 base at V and 2 bases at J, with 6 bases in the middle. The CDR3 is 14 residues long. The chain's CDR3 is CASSQGNTYNEQFF. In DNA, the CDR3 is TGCGCCAGCAGCCAAGGTAACACCTACAATGAGCAGTTCTTC.

This CDR3 reads CASSLMGQGWRFDEQYF. The CDR3 nucleotides are TGTGCCAGCAGCTTGATGGGACAGGGGTGGCGTTTCGACGAGCAGTACTTC. The chain couples TRBV5-6 to TRBJ2-7, with TRBD1 identical over 10 bases. This CDR3 has 17 residues. Germline V lookup: CDR1 SGHDT, CDR2 YYEEEE. After removal of 1 base from V and 5 bases from J, the junction contained 12 bases not matched to a gene.